This T cell receptor beta chain appears in the sequencing data of a study of read filtering for tumor transcriptome and immune sequencing. Study results and limitations: Dropping single-read clonotypes raised IR-seq and RNA-seq shared-clonotype correlation.

The count of this clonotype is one. Its antigen is unknown. Compared with germline, one end of the junction differs, possibly owing to a read error. The CDR3 extends over 14 amino acids. Germline values: CDR1 SGHTA, CDR2 FQGNSA. Molecular barcoded adaptors covering alpha/delta and beta/gamma chains were used on roughly 400 ng RNA. TCRdb ran MiXCR on the reads and lists one entry per CDR3 protein. Here the sample spans about 48,000 distinct CDR3 sequences, roughly a fifth being singletons. The chain combines TRBV7-2 with TRBJ2-2; possible D gene TRBD1, 5 bases. Source material: a population of CD138-negative cells sorted from bone marrow. The TCR sequence derives from a donor over 35 with multiple myeloma. The CDR3 nucleotides are TGTGCCAACAGCACCGACAGTAGGGCCGGGGAGCTGTTTTTT. This encodes CANSTDSRAGELFF. Combining the CDR3 with reference TRBV7-2 and TRBJ2-2 gives the whole variable domain GAGVSQSPSNKVTEKGKDVELRCDPISGHTALYWYRQSLGQGLEFLIYFQGNSAPDKSGLPSDRFSAERTGGSVSTLTIQRTQQEDSAVYLCANSTDSRAGELFFGEGSRLTVL.